The T cell receptor beta chain described here comes from a study of blood T cell repertoires in COVID-19 (dated by TCRdb to about 2020). Study-level background: Samples covering the acute and convalescent phases of COVID-19 were provided by collaborators in the United States, Italy and Spain. The dataset comprised deeply sampled blood TCRbeta repertoires from subjects exposed to, actively infected with, or recovered from COVID-19. HLA class I and class II types, where available, came from metadata supplied by the sample provider rather than from assay-based typing. The repertoires were released in a freely available public database intended as a resource for research on the immune response to SARS-CoV-2. Sample metadata almost always included a de-identified subject ID, COVID-19 status, age in years and sex. The material from the prospective study consisted of cDNA or gDNA derived from T cells, B-cell-depleted T cells, or PBMCs. The samples were drawn from two sources: the first 160 participants of the ongoing ImmuneRACE study, and 1,000 to 1,500 subjects contributed by 6 global collaborators. General study outcomes and caveats: How much clinical and demographic metadata was included differed by source and by participant, and the metadata was provided uncurated.

TCRbeta CDR3 regions were amplified from genomic DNA using the immunoSEQ Assay, a bias-controlled multiplex PCR. The original methods were these. The number of nucleated cells in each sample was estimated by amplification of reference gene primers within the assay. To quantify the absolute abundance of each unique TCRbeta CDR3 rearrangement, sequence reads were collapsed and filtered. Productive Simpson clonality was computed per sample as the square root of Simpson's diversity index over productive rearrangements. TCRdb took over this immuneACCESS table, retaining in-frame rearrangements with V and J assigned. Such tables are incomplete; in checked studies, under half of the missing clones stem from an unresolved V gene, and the remainder is unexplained. From that table come the V and J calls and clone size; the DNA was used to work out D and trimming. Recorded for this sample are 45,000 to 55,000 clones; about 90% of them occurred a single time. 10% to 15% of the sample is in the top ten clones.

As regards this clone: The clone's antigen remains unknown. Base qualities are missing; no much larger clone stands one base away.

Whole blood was collected in K2EDTA tubes by collaborating institutions according to the institutions' own protocols. Collaborator samples were shipped for TCRbeta analysis as frozen whole blood, isolated PBMCs, or DNA extracted from either sample type. Specimen: peripheral blood. This TCR derives from a man aged 80 or over with acute or convalescent COVID-19.

The nucleotide sequence reads TGTGCCAGCAGCTGGGGACTAAACATTCAGTACTTC. Its translation is CASSWGLNIQYF. This chain is built from TRBV7-2 and TRBJ2-4; TRBD2 is perhaps the D gene, given 6 matching bases. CDR3 length: 12 amino acids, cysteine to phenylalanine. Only the CDR3 region is kept as DNA, spanning 36 bases read in frame from base 1. At the junction V is shortened by 4 bases and J by 6 bases, with 7 bases in between. CDR1 and CDR2 are drawn from the germline V gene: SGHTA, FQGNSA.